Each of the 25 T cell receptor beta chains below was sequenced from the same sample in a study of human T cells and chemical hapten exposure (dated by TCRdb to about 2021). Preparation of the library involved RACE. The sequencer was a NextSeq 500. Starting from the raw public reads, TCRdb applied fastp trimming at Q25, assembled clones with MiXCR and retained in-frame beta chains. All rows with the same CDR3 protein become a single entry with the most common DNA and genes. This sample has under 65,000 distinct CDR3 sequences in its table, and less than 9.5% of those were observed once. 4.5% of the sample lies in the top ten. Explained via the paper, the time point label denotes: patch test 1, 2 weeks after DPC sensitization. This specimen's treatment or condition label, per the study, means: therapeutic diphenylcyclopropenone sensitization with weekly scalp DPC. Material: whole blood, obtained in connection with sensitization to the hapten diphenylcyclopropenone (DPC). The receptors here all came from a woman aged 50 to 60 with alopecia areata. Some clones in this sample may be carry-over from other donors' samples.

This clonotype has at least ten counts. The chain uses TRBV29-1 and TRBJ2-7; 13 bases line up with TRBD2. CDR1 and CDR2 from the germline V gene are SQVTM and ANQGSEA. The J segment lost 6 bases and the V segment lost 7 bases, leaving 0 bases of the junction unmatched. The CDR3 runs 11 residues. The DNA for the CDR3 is TGCAGCGGGACTAGCGGGAGCGAGCAGTACTTC. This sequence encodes CSGTSGSEQYF.

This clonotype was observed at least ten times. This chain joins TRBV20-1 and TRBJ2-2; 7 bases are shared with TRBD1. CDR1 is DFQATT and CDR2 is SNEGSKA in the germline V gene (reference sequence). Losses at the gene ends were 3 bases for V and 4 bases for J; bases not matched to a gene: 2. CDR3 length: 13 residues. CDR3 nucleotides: TGCAGTGCTAGGGCAGGGGGCACCGGGGAGCTGTTTTTT. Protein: CSARAGGTGELFF.

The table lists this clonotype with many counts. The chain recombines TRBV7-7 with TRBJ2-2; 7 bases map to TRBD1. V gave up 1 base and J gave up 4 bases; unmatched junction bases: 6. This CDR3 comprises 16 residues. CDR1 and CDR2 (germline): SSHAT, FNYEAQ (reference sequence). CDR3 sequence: CASSLGGGASTGELFF. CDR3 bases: TGTGCCAGCAGCTTAGGAGGGGGCGCTAGCACCGGGGAGCTGTTTTTT. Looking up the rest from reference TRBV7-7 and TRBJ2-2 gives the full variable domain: GAGVSQSPRYKVTKRGQDVTLRCDPISSHATLYWYQQALGQGPEFLTYFNYEAQPDKSGLPSDRFSAERPEGSISTLTIQRTEQRDSAMYRCASSLGGGASTGELFFGEGSRLTVL.

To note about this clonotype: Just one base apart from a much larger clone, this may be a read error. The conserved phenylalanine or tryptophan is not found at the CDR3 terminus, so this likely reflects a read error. CDR3 in amino acids: CASSQNLDTYEQYS. The CDR3 DNA is TGTGCCAGCAGCCAAAATCTGGACACCTACGAGCAGTACTCC. V and J are TRBV2 and TRBJ2-7; D might be TRBD1 (5 bases). The CDR3 runs 14 residues. Germline V gene data show CDR1 as SNHLY and CDR2 as FYNNEI. The V and J ends lost 6 bases and 2 bases respectively, with 14 bases between them.

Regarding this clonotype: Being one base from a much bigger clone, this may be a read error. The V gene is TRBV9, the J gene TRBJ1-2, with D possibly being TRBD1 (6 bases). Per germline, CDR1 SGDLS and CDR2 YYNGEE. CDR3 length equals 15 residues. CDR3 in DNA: TGTGCCAGCACCGGTGGACAGCAGTCTAACAATGGCTACACCTTC. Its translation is CASTGGQQSNNGYTF.

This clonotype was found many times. The CDR3 protein is CSASQETQYF. The CDR3 region has the DNA TGCAGTGCTAGTCAAGAGACCCAGTACTTC. The chain is built from TRBV20-1 and TRBJ2-5; no definite D call. CDR3 length: 10 amino acids. The germline V gene encodes CDR1 DFQATT and CDR2 SNEGSKA (reference sequence). Trimming shortened V by 3 bases and J by 2 bases, and 1 base separated the two germline ends.

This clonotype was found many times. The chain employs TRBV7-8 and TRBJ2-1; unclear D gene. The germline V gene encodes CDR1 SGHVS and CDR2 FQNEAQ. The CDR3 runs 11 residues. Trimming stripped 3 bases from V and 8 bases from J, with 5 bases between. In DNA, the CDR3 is TGTGCCAGCAGCTTGCGTCATGAGCAGTTCTTC. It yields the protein CASSLRHEQFF. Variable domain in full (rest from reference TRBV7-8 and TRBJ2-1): GAGVSQSPRYKVAKRGQDVALRCDPISGHVSLFWYQQALGQGPEFLTYFQNEAQLDKSGLPSDRFFAERPEGSVSTLKIQRTQQEDSAVYLCASSLRHEQFFGPGTRLTVL.

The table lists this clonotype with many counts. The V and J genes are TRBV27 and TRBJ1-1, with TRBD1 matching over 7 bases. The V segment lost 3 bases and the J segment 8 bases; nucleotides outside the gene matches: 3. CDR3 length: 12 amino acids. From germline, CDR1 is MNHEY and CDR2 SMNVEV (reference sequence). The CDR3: CASSFLQGEAFF. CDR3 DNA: TGTGCCAGCAGTTTTCTACAGGGGGAAGCTTTCTTT.

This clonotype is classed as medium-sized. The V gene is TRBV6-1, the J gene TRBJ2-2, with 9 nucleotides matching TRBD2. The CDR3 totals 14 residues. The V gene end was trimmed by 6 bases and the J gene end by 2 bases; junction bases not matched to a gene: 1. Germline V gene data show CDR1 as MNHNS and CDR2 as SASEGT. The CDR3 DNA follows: TGTGCCAGCAGGACTAGCGGAAACACCGGGGAGCTGTTTTTT. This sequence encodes CASRTSGNTGELFF.

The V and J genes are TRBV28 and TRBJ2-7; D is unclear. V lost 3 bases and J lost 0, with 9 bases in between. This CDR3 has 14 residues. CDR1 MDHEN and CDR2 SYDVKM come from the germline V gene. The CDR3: CASSLAESSYEQYF. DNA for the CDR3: TGTGCCAGCAGTTTGGCGGAAAGCTCCTACGAGCAGTACTTC. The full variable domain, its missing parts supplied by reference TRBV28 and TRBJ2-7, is DVKVTQSSRYLVKRTGEKVFLECVQDMDHENMFWYRQDPGLGLRLIYFSYDVKMKEKGDIPEGYSVSREKKERFSLILESASTNQTSMYLCASSLAESSYEQYFGPGTRLTVT.

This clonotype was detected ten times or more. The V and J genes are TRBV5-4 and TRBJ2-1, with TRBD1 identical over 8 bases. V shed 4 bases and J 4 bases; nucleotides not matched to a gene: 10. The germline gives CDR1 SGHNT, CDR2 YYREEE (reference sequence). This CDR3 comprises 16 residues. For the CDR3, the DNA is TGTGCCAGCAGCGGGTCACAGGGGGAGCAGTACAATGAGCAGTTCTTC. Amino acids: CASSGSQGEQYNEQFF.

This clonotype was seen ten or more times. CDR3: CASSSFTGNSYEQYF. The DNA of the CDR3 is TGTGCCAGCAGTTCCTTTACGGGGAACTCCTACGAGCAGTACTTC. This sequence joins TRBV6-6 and TRBJ2-7; TRBD2 might be the D (5 bases). Looked up from germline, CDR1 is MNHNY and CDR2 is SVGAGI (reference sequence). Trimming took off 4 bases at V and 0 bases at J, with 13 bases between the two ends. The CDR3 spans 15 residues.

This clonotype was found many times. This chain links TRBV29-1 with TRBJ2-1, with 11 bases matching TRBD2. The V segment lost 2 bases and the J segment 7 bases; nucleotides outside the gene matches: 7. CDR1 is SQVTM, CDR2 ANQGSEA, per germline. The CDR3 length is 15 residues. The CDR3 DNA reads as TGCAGCGTTGAAAACAGGGCTAGCGGGGGGAATGAGCAGTTCTTC. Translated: CSVENRASGGNEQFF.

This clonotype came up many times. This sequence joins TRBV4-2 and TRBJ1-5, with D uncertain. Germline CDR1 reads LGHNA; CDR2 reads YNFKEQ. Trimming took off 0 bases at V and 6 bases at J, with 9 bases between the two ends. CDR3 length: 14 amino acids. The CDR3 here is CASSQDPPTQPQHF. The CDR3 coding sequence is TGTGCCAGCAGCCAAGATCCCCCGACTCAGCCCCAGCATTTT.

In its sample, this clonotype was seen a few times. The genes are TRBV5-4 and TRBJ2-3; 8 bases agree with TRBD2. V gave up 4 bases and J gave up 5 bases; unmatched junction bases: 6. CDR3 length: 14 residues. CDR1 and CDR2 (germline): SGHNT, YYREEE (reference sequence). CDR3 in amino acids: CASSRGLARDTQYF. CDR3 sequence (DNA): TGTGCCAGCAGCAGAGGACTAGCTAGAGATACGCAGTATTTT.

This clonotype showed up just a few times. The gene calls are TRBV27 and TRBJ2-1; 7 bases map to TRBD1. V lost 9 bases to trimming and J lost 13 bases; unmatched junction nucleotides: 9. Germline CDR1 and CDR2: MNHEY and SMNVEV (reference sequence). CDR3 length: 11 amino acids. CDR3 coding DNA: TGTGCCAGTAAGGGGGCACTACTACAGTTCTTC. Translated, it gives CASKGALLQFF.

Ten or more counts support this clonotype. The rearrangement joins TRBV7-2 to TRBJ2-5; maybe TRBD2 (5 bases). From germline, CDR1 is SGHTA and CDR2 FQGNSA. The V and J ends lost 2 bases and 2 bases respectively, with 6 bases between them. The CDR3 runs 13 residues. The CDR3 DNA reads TGTGCCAGCAGCTTAAGGACTCAAGAGACCCAGTACTTC. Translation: CASSLRTQETQYF. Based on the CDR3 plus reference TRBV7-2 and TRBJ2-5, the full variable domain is GAGVSQSPSNKVTEKGKDVELRCDPISGHTALYWYRQSLGQGLEFLIYFQGNSAPDKSGLPSDRFSAERTGGSVSTLTIQRTQQEDSAVYLCASSLRTQETQYFGPGTRLLVL.

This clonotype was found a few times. CDR3 nucleotide sequence: TGCAGCATAGCGACAGGGGGCAACTATGGCTACACCTTC. Protein sequence: CSIATGGNYGYTF. The V call is TRBV29-1, the J call TRBJ1-2; 10 bases map to TRBD1. J was trimmed by 2 bases and V by 8 bases; bases with no gene match: 5. The germline gives CDR1 SQVTM, CDR2 ANQGSEA. The CDR3 has 13 amino acids.

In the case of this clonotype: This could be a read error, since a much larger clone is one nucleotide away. The CDR3 reads CASSSATGLAGYTF. The CDR3, as DNA: TGTGCCAGCAGCTCCGCCACAGGATTGGCAGGCTACACCTTC. This chain joins TRBV5-6 and TRBJ1-2; perhaps TRBD1 as D (5 bases). V gave up 3 bases and J gave up 8 bases, with 17 bases separating them. Looked up from germline, CDR1 is SGHDT and CDR2 is YYEEEE. The CDR3 loop spans 14 amino acids.

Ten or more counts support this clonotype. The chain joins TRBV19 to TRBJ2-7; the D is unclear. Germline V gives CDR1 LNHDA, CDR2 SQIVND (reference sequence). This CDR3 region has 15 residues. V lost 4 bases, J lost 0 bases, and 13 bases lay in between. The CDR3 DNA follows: TGTGCCAGTAGTAAGTCTTTCATTCCCTCCTACGAGCAGTACTTC. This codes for CASSKSFIPSYEQYF.

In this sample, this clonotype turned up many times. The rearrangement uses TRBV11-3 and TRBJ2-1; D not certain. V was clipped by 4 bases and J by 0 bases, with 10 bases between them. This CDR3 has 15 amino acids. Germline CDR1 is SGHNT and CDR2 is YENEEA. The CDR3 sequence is CASSYDRVSYNEQFF. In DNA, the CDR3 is TGTGCCAGCAGCTATGATAGGGTCTCCTACAATGAGCAGTTCTTC.

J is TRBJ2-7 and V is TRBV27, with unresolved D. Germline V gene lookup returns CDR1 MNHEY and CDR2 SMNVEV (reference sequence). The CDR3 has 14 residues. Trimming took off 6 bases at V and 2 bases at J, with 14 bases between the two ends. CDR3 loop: CASRPTYKAYEQYF. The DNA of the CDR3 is TGTGCCAGCAGGCCAACGTATAAGGCCTACGAGCAGTACTTC.

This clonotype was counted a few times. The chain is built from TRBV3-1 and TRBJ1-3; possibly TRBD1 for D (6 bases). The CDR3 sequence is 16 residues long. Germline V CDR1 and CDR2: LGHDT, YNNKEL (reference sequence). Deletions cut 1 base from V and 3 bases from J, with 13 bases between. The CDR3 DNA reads TGTGCCAGCAGCCAAGGGACAGCCCTTCATGGAAACACCATATATTTT. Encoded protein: CASSQGTALHGNTIYF.

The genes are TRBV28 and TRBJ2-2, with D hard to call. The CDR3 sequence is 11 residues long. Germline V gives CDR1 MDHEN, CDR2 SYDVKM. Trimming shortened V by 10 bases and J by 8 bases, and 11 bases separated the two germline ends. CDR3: CATLVGGELFF. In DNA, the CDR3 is TGTGCCACCCTTGTCGGAGGGGAGCTGTTTTTT. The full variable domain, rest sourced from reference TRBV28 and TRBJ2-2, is DVKVTQSSRYLVKRTGEKVFLECVQDMDHENMFWYRQDPGLGLRLIYFSYDVKMKEKGDIPEGYSVSREKKERFSLILESASTNQTSMYLCATLVGGELFFGEGSRLTVL.

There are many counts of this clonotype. The CDR3 spells CSARSGTEAFF. The CDR3 DNA sequence: TGCAGTGCTCGGTCGGGGACTGAAGCTTTCTTT. This chain connects TRBV20-1 to TRBJ1-1; no clear D. V lost 5 bases, J lost 5 bases, and 9 bases lay in between. CDR3 size: 11 residues. CDR1 is DFQATT and CDR2 is SNEGSKA in the germline V gene (reference sequence).